This T cell receptor (beta chain) was sequenced during a study of T cell responses to AZD1222 COVID-19 vaccine. On the study more broadly: Timing groups of about 4 and about 12 weeks for second doses were pooled.

Notes on this clone: Its antigen is not identified.

Findings and limits, study-wide: Spike-specific TCR repertoires showed rising breadth and depth after two AZD1222 doses.

The CDR3 consists of 14 residues. Germline lookup yields CDR1 LGHDT and CDR2 YNNKEL (reference sequence). The germline V and J ends were trimmed by 4 bases and 5 bases, with 14 bases remaining between them. Profiling relied on immunoSEQ multiplex PCR, and the TCRdb table lists in-frame clones only, not all of them. The profile covers 180,000 or so clones, with 94% appearing a single time and about 0.64% taken by the ten largest. The sequences come from peripheral blood, collected on day 0 of AZD1222 vaccination. This sequence joins TRBV3-1 (or the pseudogene TRBV3-2) and TRBJ2-5; the D is unclear. This receptor was taken from an adult in good health. CDR3 coding DNA: TGTGCCAGCAGCCCTTCACCAATTCGGGAGACCCAGTACTTC. Residues: CASSPSPIRETQYF.